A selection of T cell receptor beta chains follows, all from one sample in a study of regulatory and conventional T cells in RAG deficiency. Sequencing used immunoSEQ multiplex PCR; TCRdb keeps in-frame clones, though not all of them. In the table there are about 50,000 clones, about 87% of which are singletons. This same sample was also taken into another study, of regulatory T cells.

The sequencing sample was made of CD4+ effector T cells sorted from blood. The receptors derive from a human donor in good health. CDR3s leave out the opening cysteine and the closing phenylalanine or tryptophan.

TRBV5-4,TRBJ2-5,ASSAGLAGGEETQY
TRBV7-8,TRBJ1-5,ASSLNTGNLNQPQH
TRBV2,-,ASSDRTGTYEQY
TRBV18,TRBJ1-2,ASSPGRSGDGYT
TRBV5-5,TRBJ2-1,ASSRTADNEQF
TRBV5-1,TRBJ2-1,ASSLSVTGSYNEQF
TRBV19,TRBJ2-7,ASRTLGTSGRIEQY
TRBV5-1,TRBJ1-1,ASSSQGAGTEAF
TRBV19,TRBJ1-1,ASSMDYGRILGWDTEAF
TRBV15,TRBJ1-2,ATSRRSDRDGYT
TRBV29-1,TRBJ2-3,SVPFSGNADTQY
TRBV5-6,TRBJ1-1,ASSFSGDTEAF
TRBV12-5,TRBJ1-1,ASGSGQSGDTEAF
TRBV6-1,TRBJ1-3,ASSERPGQGIASSGNTIY
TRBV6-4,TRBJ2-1,ASSVLAGHNEQF
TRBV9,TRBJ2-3,ASSVGLAAFTDTQY
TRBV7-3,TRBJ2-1,ASSLSGFYNEQF
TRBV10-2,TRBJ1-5,ASKKGAASNQPQH
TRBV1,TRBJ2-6,TSSGESLCTSRANVLT
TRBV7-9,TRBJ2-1,ASSLNVLVGGAYNEQF
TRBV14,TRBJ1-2,ASSLEPRGASGYT
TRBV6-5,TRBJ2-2,ASSYLQGELF
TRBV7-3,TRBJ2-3,ASSRSGGTDTQY
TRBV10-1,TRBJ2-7,ASSGGQGAYEQY
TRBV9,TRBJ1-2,ASSPTTVLNYGYT
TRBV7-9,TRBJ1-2,ASSLARGFEGYT
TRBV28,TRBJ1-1,ASSLSSGEGTEAF
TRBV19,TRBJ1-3,ASAGDNSGNTIY
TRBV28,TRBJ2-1,VSQSSFNEQF
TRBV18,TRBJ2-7,ASSPSSMVSYEQY
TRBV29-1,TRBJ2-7,SVAGVEQY
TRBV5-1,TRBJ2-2,ASSLWTGMNTGELF
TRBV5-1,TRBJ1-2,ASSDTSGGYT
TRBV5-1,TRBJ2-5,ASSLGGGPAARETQY
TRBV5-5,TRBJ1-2,ASSPDMDYGYT
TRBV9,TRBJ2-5,ASSVASDRIQETQY
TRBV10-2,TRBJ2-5,ASSAGTIRQETQY
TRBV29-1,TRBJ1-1,SAYDRGNTEAF
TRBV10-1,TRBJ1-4,ATLRFCPEGQVWEKLF
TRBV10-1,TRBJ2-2,ASSARQANTGELF
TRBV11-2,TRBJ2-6,ASSLLLGAGANVLT
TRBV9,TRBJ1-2,ASSKRAQVYGYT
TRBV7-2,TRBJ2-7,ASSLADRGVVEQY
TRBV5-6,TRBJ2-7,ASSWRVAGNRGHYEQY
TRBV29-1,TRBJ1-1,SVERSGIITEAF
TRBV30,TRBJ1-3,AWSVAAFVGNTIY
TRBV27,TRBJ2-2,ASRSGTSGTGELF
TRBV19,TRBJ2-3,ASRYRESTDTQY
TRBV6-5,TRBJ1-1,ASSYGQGEAF
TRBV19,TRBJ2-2,ASNSGTSGRTGELF
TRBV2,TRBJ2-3,ASSTGQGQY
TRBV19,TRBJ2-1,ASSRQGSSYNEQF
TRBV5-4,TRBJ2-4,ASSLGGQGVAKNIQY
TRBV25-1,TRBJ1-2,ASSESPANYGYT
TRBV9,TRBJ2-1,ASSVETGAYNEQF